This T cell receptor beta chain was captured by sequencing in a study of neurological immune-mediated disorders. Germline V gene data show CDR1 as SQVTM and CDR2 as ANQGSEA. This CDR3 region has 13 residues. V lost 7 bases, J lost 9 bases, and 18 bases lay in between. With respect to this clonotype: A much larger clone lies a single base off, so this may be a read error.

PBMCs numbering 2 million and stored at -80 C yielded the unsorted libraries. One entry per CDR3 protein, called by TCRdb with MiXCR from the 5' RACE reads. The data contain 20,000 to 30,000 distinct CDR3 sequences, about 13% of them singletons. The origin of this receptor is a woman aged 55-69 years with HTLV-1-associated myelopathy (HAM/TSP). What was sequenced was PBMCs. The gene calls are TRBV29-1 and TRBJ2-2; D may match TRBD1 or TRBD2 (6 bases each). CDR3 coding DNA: TGCAGCGCCCGGTGGGGGGCAGCCTGGGAGCTGTTTTTT. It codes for CSARWGAAWELFF.